The T cell receptor beta chain under discussion was sequenced for a study of cytomegalovirus exposure and HLA in healthy donors (dated by TCRdb to about 2017). Some background on the complete study: An earlier analysis of approximately 640 of the donors reported about 250 Gb of sequence data and around 120 million unique TCR beta sequences from about 179 million T cells. Among some 410 genotyped donors of the cohort, an average of about 240,000 unique TCR beta nucleotide sequences were sequenced per donor, around 18% of them non-productive. Both class I and class II loci were covered by HLA typing, at four-digit resolution. Among the roughly 370 genotyped donors, 75% to 90% belonged to the genetic ancestry cluster associated with self-reported Caucasian donors. The study aimed to test whether signatures of past pathogen exposure could be identified by cataloging public T cell receptors. An early release covering 550 to 650 HLA-typed donors comprised about 300 gigabases of sequencing data and about 90 million unique TCR sequences. High-throughput TCR immunosequencing, statistical association of individual TCRs with disease status, and machine learning were combined to predict cytomegalovirus infection status. In addition to the first cohort of 650 to 800 subjects, a separate validation cohort of approximately 120 different subjects was used. A later analysis re-examined previously published TCR beta repertoires from about 700 donors and added high-resolution HLA genotyping to investigate patterns of TCR occurrence. In an earlier analysis of a few hundred of the donors, high-throughput TCR beta sequencing was used to judge whether each TCR beta V gene segment behaved as functional or pseudogenic. A later genetic analysis used genome-wide SNP genotypes for about 60% of the roughly 700 donors, treating that subset as a discovery cohort. Donor age, sex, ethnicity and CMV serostatus were compiled alongside the repertoire data. Roughly 5 DR-DQ haplotypes were handled as single units for association and clustering, since linkage in the cohort was strong. Every discovery cohort repertoire had been produced on one sequencing platform. Typing coverage differed by locus: A, B, C, DRB1 and DQB1 were typed in about 620-630 donors, DQA1 in 522, DPA1 in 600 to 610, and DPB1 in 472. In the later analysis, no new phenotypic data were used to find candidate immune exposures; instead, reliance was placed on TCR beta sequences and their occurrence across donors. The study profiled the T cell repertoires of about 640 subjects by immunosequencing and related them to cytomegalovirus serostatus.

In total, 630 or so healthy bone marrow donors made up the cohort. At the time of sampling, all cohort members were nominally healthy, though unrecorded immune exposures were likely present. CMV serostatus was recorded as positive for about 300 and negative for about 55% of the roughly 670 cohort members, whereas no CMV serostatus was recorded for the donor in question. Every donor gave a peripheral blood sample, and the peripheral blood mononuclear cells from that sample were used for TCR beta sequencing. Genomic DNA was extracted from the blood cell samples with the Qiagen DNeasy Blood Extraction Kit. Measured from the cysteine to the phenylalanine, the CDR3 is 16 residues long. Just the 48-base CDR3 DNA is kept, in frame starting at base 1. Via the germline V gene (reference sequence), CDR1 is MNHEY and CDR2 SMNVEV. V is trimmed back by 3 bases and J by 1 base, and the junction contains 5 bases that no gene match accounts for.

Libraries were built with the immunoSEQ multiplex PCR assay. For the multiplex PCR, a mixture combining 60 forward primers for TCR Vbeta segments and 13 reverse primers for TCR Jbeta segments was used. Amplification of the CDR3 region of rearranged TCR beta genes was performed with a multiplex PCR assay on genomic DNA. On the Illumina HiSeq System, the amplified TCR beta libraries were sequenced as 87-base-pair reads. Per the original workflow: A later analysis tallied tens of millions of unique TCR beta chains across the approximately 670 repertoires, and roughly 11 million of those chains were shared by two or more donors. Raw reads were error-corrected and collapsed into unique sequences by a nearest-neighbor algorithm in which closely related sequences were merged to remove PCR and sequencing errors. V, D and J gene segments were assigned by aligning CDR3 sequences to IMGT reference sequences. Each retained sequence needed at least a six-nucleotide match to both a V gene segment and a J gene segment. A rearrangement counted as productive if the CDR3 had no stop codons and remained in frame with V and J, and every other rearrangement counted as non-productive. Following IMGT convention, CDR3 was defined as the stretch from the second conserved V-encoded cysteine up to the conserved J-encoded phenylalanine. Sequences without an unambiguous match to a single V gene segment were excluded from the earlier analysis of about 630 of the donors. In an earlier analysis of approximately 550 of the donors, V segments were called functional above 56.7% productive rearrangements and were called segregating when the between-donor standard deviation exceeded 5%. A statistical classification framework was developed to diagnose cytomegalovirus status using the catalog of TCR beta chain sequences. V and J gene assignment, in a later analysis, came from comparing TCR nucleotide sequences with IMGT/GENE-DB human TR gene sequences. The TCRdist pipeline was used in a later analysis to assign CDR3 sequences and most-parsimonious VDJ recombination scenarios. In a later analysis, each TCR beta chain was defined by its CDR3 amino acid sequence together with its V-gene family, and reads without a unique V-gene family were excluded. A later analysis removed 450 to 600 highly shared, low-generation-probability nucleotide sequences to deal with suspected cross-contamination and a sequencing artifact. For each public chain, a later analysis derived a clonal expansion index from normalized ranks of inferred template counts within each repertoire. In a later analysis, generation probabilities were computed with a VDJ recombination model fitted to out-of-frame rearrangements, and the resulting probabilities were checked against IGoR. Hypergeometric tests were used in a later analysis to score TCR-TCR, TCR-HLA and TCR-CMV co-occurrence, with a repertoire-size bias correction applied to the TCR pairs. To estimate false discovery rates, a later analysis permuted the HLA or CMV assignments 20 times. In a later analysis, co-occurring TCRs were grouped using DBSCAN, and TCRdist sequence similarity was added for clustering within HLA-allele-positive subsets. Repertoires with fewer than 30,000 or more than 120,000 public chains were left out of co-occurrence clustering, as were four to six repertoires with anomalous nucleotide sharing. The clones in this table, taken by TCRdb from immuneACCESS, are in-frame only. Not every clone is retained; where verified, under half of the shortfall comes from an unresolved V gene, and the cause of the rest is unknown. The DNA gave D and trimming, while V, J and clone size come from that table. Recorded for this sample are under 150,000 clones; around 72% of them occurred a single time. The ten largest account for 2.9% of the sample.

Remarks on this clone: Its target antigen remains unknown. No much larger clone exists at a distance of one base, and base qualities are not known.

Broad study findings and their caveats: In a later analysis, HLA-associated TCR beta chains showed more clonal expansion and lower generation probabilities than non-associated chains that were equally common. Three of the identified cytomegalovirus-associated TCR beta chains were confirmed in vitro to be specific for cytomegalovirus antigens. Linkage disequilibrium might explain the correlated functional status among segregating V segments, but an unknown experimental factor could not be excluded. The classifier was reported to diagnose cytomegalovirus status with high specificity and sensitivity in both the original and validation cohorts. The sequencing pipeline was judged likely to have produced a cluster of highly shared sequence variants as a technical artifact. An earlier analysis of approximately 500 of the donors showed that most TCR beta V segments appeared in productive rearrangements either about 87% or about 30% of the time, which broadly matched IMGT annotations. When HLA alleles, especially DR and DQ, strongly co-occurred, attributing TCR associations to individual alleles was difficult. A later genetic analysis reported fewer N-insertions in productive TCRs among donors in an Asian-associated ancestry cluster than the roughly 690-donor mean. At a false discovery rate of 0.05, a later analysis linked 15,000 to 20,000 TCR beta sequences to specific HLA alleles. V-gene and J-gene trimming of TCR beta chains was associated with a missense DCLRE1C variant in a later genetic analysis, and the association was replicated in an independent cohort. A further reported finding was that TCR beta sequences accurately predicted the HLA-A and HLA-B alleles for most subjects in the first cohort. Most CMV-associated TCR beta chains appeared to be HLA-restricted in a later analysis, and the HLA associations seemed to be driven largely by CMV exposure. While some public TCRs were present in many individuals, most TCR sequences turned up only very rarely across donors. Because HLA typing was unavailable for some donors at each locus, only the typed subset was used in association tests. The authors suggested that the approach could potentially be extended to other disease states and immunological phenotypes. A later analysis found that TCR association rates varied across HLA loci, with DRB1 alleles showing the most associated TCRs and HLA-C alleles the fewest. Presence/absence analyses assumed roughly uniform sequencing depth across donors, an assumption that may not hold. This cohort had only TCR beta chains sequenced, and the lack of alpha or paired-chain data limited which features could be detected. The earlier analysis of 450 to 700 of the donors excluded some 16 rarely observed V segments, including chromosome 9 orphons, because counts were too low. In a later analysis, several top co-occurrence clusters were reported to appear linked to parvovirus B19, influenza, CMV and Epstein-Barr virus. The 87-base-pair reads could not distinguish some IMGT-functional V segments, including TRBV6-2 and TRBV6-3, so those segments were excluded. The study listed 164 TCR beta chains as associated with cytomegalovirus. CMV serostatus was the only immune exposure information available for the cohort.

The chain uses TRBV27 and TRBJ2-3, with 9 central nucleotides matching TRBD2. The specimen was PBMCs. The clonotype originates from a human donor in good health. The encoded CDR3 is CASSLYIAGGTDTQYF. At the DNA level, the sequence is TGTGCCAGCAGTTTGTATATAGCGGGGGGCACAGATACGCAGTATTTT.